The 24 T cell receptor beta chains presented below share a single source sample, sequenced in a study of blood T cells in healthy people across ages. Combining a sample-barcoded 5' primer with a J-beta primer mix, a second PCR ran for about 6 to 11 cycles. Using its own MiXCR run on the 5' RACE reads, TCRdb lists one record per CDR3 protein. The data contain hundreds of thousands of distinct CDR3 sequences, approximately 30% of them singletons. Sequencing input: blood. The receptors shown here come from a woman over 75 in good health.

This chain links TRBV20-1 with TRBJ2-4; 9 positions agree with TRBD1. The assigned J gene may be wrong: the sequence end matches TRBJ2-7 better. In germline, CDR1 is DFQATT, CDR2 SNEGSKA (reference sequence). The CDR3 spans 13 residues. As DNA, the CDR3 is TGCAGTGCTGCTGGACAGGGGAACTACGAGCAGTACTTC. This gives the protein CSAAGQGNYEQYF.

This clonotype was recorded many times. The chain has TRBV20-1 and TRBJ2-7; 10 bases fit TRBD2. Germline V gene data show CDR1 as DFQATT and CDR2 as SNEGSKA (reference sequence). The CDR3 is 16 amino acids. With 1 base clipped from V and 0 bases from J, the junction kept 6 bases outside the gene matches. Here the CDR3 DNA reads TGCAGTGCTAGAGCTCCCAGCGGGGGGGCCTCCTACGAGCAGTACTTC. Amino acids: CSARAPSGGASYEQYF.

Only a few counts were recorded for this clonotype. CDR3 DNA: TGTGCCAGCAGACGTGCAGGGATCGTCTCTGGAAACACCATATATTTT. It yields the protein CASRRAGIVSGNTIYF. J is TRBJ1-3 and V is TRBV6-5; a possible D gene is TRBD1 (5 bases). The CDR3 runs to 16 residues. V shed 6 bases and J shed 0 bases, with 15 bases lying between them. Looked up from germline, CDR1 is MNHEY and CDR2 is SVGAGI.

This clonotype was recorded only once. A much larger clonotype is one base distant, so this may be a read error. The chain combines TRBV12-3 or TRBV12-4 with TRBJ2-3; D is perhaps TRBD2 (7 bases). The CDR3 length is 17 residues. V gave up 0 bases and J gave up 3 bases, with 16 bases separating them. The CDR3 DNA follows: TGTGCCAGCAGTTTAGCTCGGGGGGCATTCGTGACAGATACGCAGTATTTT. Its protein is CASSLARGAFVTDTQYF.

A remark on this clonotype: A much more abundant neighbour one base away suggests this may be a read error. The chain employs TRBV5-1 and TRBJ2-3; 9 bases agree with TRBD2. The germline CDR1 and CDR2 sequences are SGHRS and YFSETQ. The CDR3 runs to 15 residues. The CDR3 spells CAGSLTGTSYDTQYF. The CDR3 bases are TGCGCCGGCAGCTTGACCGGGACTAGCTATGATACGCAGTATTTT.

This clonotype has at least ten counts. The CDR3, as DNA: TGTGCCAGCAGTACCCTCAAGGGCGAGACCCAGTACTTC. This sequence encodes CASSTLKGETQYF. The genes are TRBV6-6 and TRBJ2-5; no clear D gene. Trimming took 5 bases from V and 5 from J, leaving 12 bases between them. Germline CDR1 is MNHNY and CDR2 is SVGAGI (reference sequence). The CDR3 is 13 amino acids.

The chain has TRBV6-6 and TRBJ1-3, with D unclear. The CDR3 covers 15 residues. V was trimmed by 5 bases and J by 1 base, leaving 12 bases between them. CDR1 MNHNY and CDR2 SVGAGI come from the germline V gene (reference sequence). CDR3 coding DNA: TGTGCCAGCAGTCTCAAGACGGTTTCTGGAAACACCATATATTTT. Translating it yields CASSLKTVSGNTIYF.

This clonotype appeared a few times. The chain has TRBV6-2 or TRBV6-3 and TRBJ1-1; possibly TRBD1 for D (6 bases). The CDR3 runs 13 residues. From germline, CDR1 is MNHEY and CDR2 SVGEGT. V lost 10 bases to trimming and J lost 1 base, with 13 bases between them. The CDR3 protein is CANRADKNTEAFF. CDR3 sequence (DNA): TGTGCCAACAGGGCCGACAAGAACACTGAAGCTTTCTTT.

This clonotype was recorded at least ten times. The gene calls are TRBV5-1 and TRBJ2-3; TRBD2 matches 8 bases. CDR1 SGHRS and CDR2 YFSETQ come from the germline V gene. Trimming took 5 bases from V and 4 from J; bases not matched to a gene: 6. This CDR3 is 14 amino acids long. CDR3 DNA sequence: TGCGCCAGCAGGTGGACTAGCTTCGCAGATACGCAGTATTTT. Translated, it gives CASRWTSFADTQYF.

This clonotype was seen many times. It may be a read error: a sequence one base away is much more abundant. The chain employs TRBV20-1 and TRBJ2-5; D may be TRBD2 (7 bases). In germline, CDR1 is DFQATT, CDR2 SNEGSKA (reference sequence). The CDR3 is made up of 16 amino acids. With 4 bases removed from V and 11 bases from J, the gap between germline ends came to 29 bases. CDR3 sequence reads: CSATIYGTGGIDEQYF. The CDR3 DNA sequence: TGCAGTGCTACCATCTACGGGACGGGGGGCATAGATGAGCAGTACTTC.

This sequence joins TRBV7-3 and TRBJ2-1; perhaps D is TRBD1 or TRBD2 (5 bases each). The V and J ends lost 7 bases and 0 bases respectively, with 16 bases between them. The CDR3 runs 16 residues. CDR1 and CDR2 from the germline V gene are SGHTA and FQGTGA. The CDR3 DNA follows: TGTGCCAGCACTGAAAGGGGAGCGAGCTCCTACAATGAGCAGTTCTTC. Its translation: CASTERGASSYNEQFF. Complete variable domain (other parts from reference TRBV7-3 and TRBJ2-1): GAGVSQTPSNKVTEKGKYVELRCDPISGHTALYWYRQSLGQGPEFLIYFQGTGAADDSGLPNDRFFAVRPEGSVSTLKIQRTERGDSAVYLCASTERGASSYNEQFFGPGTRLTVL.

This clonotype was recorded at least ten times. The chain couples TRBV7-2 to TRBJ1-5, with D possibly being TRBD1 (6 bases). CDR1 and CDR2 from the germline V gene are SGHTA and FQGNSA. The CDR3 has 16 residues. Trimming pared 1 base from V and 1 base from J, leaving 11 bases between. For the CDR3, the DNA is TGTGCCAGCAGCTTAGAAGATAGGGGGAGCAATCAGCCCCAGCATTTT. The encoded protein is CASSLEDRGSNQPQHF.

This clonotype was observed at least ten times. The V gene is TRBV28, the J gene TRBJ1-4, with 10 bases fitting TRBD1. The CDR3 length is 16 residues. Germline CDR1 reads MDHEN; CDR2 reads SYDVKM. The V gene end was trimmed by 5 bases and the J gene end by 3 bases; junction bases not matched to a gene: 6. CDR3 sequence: CASSPWTGGSNEKLFF. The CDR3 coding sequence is TGTGCCAGCAGTCCCTGGACAGGGGGATCTAATGAAAAACTGTTTTTT.

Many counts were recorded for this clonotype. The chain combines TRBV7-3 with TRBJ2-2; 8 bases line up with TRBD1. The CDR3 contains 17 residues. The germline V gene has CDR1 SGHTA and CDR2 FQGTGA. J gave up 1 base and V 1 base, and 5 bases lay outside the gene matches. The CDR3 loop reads CASSLRQGRWNTGELFF. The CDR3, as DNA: TGTGCCAGCAGCTTAAGACAGGGGCGTTGGAACACCGGGGAGCTGTTTTTT.

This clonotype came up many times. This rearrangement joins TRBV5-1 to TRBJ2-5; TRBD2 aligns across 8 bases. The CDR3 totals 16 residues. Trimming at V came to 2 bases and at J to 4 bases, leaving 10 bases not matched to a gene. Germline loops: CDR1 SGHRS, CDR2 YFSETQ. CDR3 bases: TGCGCCAGCAGCTTCAGTCGGGGGGGTCGGGGAGAGACCCAGTACTTC. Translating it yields CASSFSRGGRGETQYF.

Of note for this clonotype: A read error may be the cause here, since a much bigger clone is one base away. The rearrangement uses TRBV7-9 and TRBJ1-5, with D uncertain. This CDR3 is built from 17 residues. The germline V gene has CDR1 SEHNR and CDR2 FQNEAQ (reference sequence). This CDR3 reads CACSGVRGSGSNQPQHF. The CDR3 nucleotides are TGTGCCTGCAGCGGGGTACGGGGATCGGGAAGCAATCAGCCCCAGCATTTT.

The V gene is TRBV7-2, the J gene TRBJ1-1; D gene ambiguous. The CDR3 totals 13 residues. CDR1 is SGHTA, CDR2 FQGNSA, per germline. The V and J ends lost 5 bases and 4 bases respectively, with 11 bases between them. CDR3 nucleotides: TGTGCCAGCAGCCCAAACAAGGGCACTGAAGCTTTCTTT. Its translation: CASSPNKGTEAFF.

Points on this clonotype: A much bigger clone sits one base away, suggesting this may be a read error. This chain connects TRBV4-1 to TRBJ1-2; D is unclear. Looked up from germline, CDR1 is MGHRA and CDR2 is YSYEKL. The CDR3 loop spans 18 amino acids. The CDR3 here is CASSQDVPLLQTNCGYTF. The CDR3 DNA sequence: TGCGCCAGCAGCCAAGACGTGCCTCTACTCCAGACTAACTGTGGCTACACCTTC.

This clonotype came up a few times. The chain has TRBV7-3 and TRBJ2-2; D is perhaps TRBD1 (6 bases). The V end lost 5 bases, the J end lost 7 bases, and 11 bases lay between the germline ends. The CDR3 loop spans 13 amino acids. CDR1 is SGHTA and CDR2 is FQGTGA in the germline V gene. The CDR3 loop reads CASSGTGSGELFF. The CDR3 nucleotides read TGTGCCAGCAGCGGAACAGGGAGCGGGGAGCTGTTTTTT. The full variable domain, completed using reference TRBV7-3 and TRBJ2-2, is GAGVSQTPSNKVTEKGKYVELRCDPISGHTALYWYRQSLGQGPEFLIYFQGTGAADDSGLPNDRFFAVRPEGSVSTLKIQRTERGDSAVYLCASSGTGSGELFFGEGSRLTVL.

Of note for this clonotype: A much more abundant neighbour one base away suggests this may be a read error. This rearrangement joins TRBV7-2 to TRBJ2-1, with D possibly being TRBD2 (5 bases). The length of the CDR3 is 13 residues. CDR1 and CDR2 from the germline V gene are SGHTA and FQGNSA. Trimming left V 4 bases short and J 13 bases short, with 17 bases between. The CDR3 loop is CASSSGVGETQFF. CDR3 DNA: TGTGCCAGCAGCTCCGGGGTTGGGGAGACCCAGTTCTTC.

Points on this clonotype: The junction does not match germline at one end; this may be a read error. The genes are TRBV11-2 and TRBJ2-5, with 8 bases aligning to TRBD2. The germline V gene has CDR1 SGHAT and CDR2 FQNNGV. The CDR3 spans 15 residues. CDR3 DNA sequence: TGTGCTAGCAGCTCGGGACTAGTGGGCAAAGAGACCCAGTACTTC. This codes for CASSSGLVGKETQYF. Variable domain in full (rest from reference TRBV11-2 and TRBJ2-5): EAGVAQSPRYKIIEKRQSVAFWCNPISGHATLYWYQQILGQGPKLLIQFQNNGVVDDSQLPKDRFSAERLKGVDSTLKIQPAKLEDSAVYLCASSSGLVGKETQYFGPGTRLLVL.

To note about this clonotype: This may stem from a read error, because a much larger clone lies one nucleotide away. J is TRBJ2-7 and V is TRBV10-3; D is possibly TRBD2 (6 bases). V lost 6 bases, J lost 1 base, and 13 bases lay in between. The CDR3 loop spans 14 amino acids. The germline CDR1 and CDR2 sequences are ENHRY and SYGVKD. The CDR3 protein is CAISRTGESYEQYF. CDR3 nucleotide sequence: TGTGCCATCAGCAGGACGGGGGAGTCCTACGAGCAGTACTTC.

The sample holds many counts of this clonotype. CDR3: CSASLERSYGYTF. DNA of the CDR3: TGCAGTGCTAGCCTGGAACGGTCCTATGGCTACACCTTC. The V gene is TRBV20-1, the J gene TRBJ1-2; D is unclear. The ends were cut back, 3 bases at V and 4 bases at J, with 12 bases in the middle. CDR3 length: 13 residues. The germline V gene encodes CDR1 DFQATT and CDR2 SNEGSKA (reference sequence).

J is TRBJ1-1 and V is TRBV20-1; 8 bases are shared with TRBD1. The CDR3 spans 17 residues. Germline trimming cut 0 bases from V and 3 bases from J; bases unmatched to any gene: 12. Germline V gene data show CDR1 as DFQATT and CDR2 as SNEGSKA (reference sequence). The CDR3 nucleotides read TGCAGTGCTAGAGATTCAGGGGGCGCAGAACGGGACACTGAAGCTTTCTTT. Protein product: CSARDSGGAERDTEAFF.